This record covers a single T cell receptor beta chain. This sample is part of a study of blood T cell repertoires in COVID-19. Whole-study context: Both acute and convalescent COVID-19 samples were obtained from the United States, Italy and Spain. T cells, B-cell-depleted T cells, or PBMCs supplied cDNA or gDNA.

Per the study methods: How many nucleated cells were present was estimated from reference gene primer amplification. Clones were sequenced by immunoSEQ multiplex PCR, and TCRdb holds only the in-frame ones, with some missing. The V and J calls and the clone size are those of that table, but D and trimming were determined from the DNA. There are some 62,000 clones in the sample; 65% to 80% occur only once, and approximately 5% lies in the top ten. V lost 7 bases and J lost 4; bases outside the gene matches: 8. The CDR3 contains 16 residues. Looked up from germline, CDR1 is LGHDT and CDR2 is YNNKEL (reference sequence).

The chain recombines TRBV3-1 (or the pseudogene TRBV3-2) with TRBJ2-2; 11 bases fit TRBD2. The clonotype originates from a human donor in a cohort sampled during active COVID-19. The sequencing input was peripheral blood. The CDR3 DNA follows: TGTGCCAGCACACCCTCTGGGACTAGCGGCACCGGGGAGCTGTTTTTT. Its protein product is CASTPSGTSGTGELFF.